Listed here are 25 T cell receptor beta chains from one sample, sequenced in a study of memory CD4+ T cells and cytomegalovirus serostatus. The sort gate was single viable CD3+CD4+CD8-CD45RO+ cells for memory CD4+ T cells. Repertoires were generated with immunoSEQ multiplex PCR, while TCRdb's copy carries only in-frame clones and drops some. This sample has under 100,000 clones, with roughly 80% found just once. Sample: memory CD4+ T cells from blood. The receptors were sampled from an adult in good health and CMV-seronegative.

V is TRBV4-2 and J is TRBJ2-3, with D possibly TRBD2 on 6 matching bases. This CDR3 is built from 15 residues. Germline CDR1 is LGHNA and CDR2 is YNFKEQ. V was shortened by 1 base and J by 6 bases, with 14 bases between the two germline ends. This chain's CDR3 is CASSQVPGLADTQYF. For the CDR3, the DNA is TGTGCCAGCAGCCAAGTTCCGGGACTCGCTGATACGCAGTATTTT.

This clone was counted only a few times. V usage is TRBV6-6 and J usage is TRBJ1-1; D unresolved. The CDR3 runs 14 residues. With 3 bases removed from V and 0 bases from J, the gap between germline ends came to 8 bases. Germline CDR1 MNHNY, CDR2 SVGAGI (reference sequence). Here the CDR3 reads CASSYEAVNTEAFF. The CDR3 DNA follows: TGTGCCAGCAGTTATGAGGCTGTGAACACTGAAGCTTTCTTT.

The chain links TRBV25-1 to TRBJ1-4; D is unresolved. CDR1 is MGHDK and CDR2 is SYGVNS in the germline V gene. The CDR3 spans 16 residues. Trimming shortened V by 3 bases and J by 4 bases, and 15 bases separated the two germline ends. The CDR3 nucleotides read TGTGCCAGCAGTGATCTCGGGAGTTTCGGTAATGAAAAACTGTTTTTT. Its translation is CASSDLGSFGNEKLFF.

The chain uses TRBV7-8 and TRBJ1-5; D remains unclear. Per the germline V gene, CDR1 is SGHVS and CDR2 is FQNEAQ. This CDR3 is built from 14 residues. Trimming removed 2 bases at V and 1 base at J, with 6 bases between. The CDR3 nucleotides read TGTGCCAGCAGCTTATTACGAAGCAATCAGCCCCAGCATTTT. This encodes CASSLLRSNQPQHF.

The gene calls are TRBV5-1 and TRBJ1-4; possibly TRBD1 for D (6 bases). The V gene's germline CDR1 is SGHRS and CDR2 YFSETQ. V lost 5 bases, J lost 3 bases, and 8 bases lay in between. The CDR3 sequence is 13 residues long. Here the CDR3 reads CASRQGPNEKLFF. The DNA of the CDR3 is TGCGCCAGCAGACAGGGCCCTAATGAAAAACTGTTTTTT.

The V call is TRBV7-9, the J call TRBJ2-3, with D possibly TRBD1 on 7 matching bases. Trimming removed 4 bases from V and 0 bases from J, with 11 bases in between. Germline-derived CDR1 and CDR2 are SEHNR and FQNEAQ (reference sequence). The CDR3 consists of 15 residues. The DNA for the CDR3 is TGTGCCAGCAGCTCAGGGGGGACTAGCACAGATACGCAGTATTTT. It encodes CASSSGGTSTDTQYF.

The DNA of the CDR3 is TGTGCCAGCAGCTTTGACACAGATACGCAGTATTTT. Encoded protein: CASSFDTDTQYF. This chain connects TRBV11-2 to TRBJ2-3; D unresolved. V lost 3 bases to trimming and J lost 2 bases, with 3 bases between them. This CDR3 contains 12 residues. CDR1 and CDR2 from the germline V gene are SGHAT and FQNNGV. The whole variable domain, filled in from reference TRBV11-2 and TRBJ2-3, reads EAGVAQSPRYKIIEKRQSVAFWCNPISGHATLYWYQQILGQGPKLLIQFQNNGVVDDSQLPKDRFSAERLKGVDSTLKIQPAKLEDSAVYLCASSFDTDTQYFGPGTRLTVL.

The V gene is TRBV13, the J gene TRBJ1-1; the match to TRBD1 covers 11 bases. Trimming removed 4 bases from V and 1 base from J; junction bases left unmatched: 8. This CDR3 has 17 amino acids. The V gene's germline CDR1 is PRHDT and CDR2 FYEKMQ (reference sequence). The CDR3 region has the DNA TGTGCCAGCAGCTCAGGGACAGGGGGACCCACGAACACTGAAGCTTTCTTT. This codes for CASSSGTGGPTNTEAFF.

V is TRBV7-9 and J is TRBJ1-1; no reliable D call. Germline CDR1 is SEHNR and CDR2 is FQNEAQ (reference sequence). V dropped 3 bases and J dropped 0 bases, with 5 bases sitting between them. The CDR3 extends over 13 amino acids. The CDR3: CASSFTLNTEAFF. In DNA, the CDR3 is TGTGCCAGCAGCTTTACGTTGAACACTGAAGCTTTCTTT. Full variable domain (rest looked up from reference TRBV7-9 and TRBJ1-1): DTGVSQNPRHKITKRGQNVTFRCDPISEHNRLYWYRQTLGQGPEFLTYFQNEAQLEKSRLLSDRFSAERPKGSFSTLEIQRTEQGDSAMYLCASSFTLNTEAFFGQGTRLTVV.

This chain uses TRBV5-1 with TRBJ1-4; D not certain. The CDR3 is 16 residues long. Germline CDR1 reads SGHRS; CDR2 reads YFSETQ. V was trimmed by 3 bases and J by 3 bases, leaving 15 bases between them. The CDR3 nucleotides are TGCGCCAGCAGCTCGATCAGGAGGGCCGCTAATGAAAAACTGTTTTTT. Amino acids: CASSSIRRAANEKLFF.

The chain couples TRBV28 to TRBJ1-4, with D tentatively TRBD1 (6 bases). The V end lost 5 bases, the J end lost 5 bases, and 12 bases lay between the germline ends. The germline V gene encodes CDR1 MDHEN and CDR2 SYDVKM. This CDR3 comprises 14 residues. The CDR3, as DNA: TGTGCCAGCAGTCTCACAGGGAAAAATGAAAAACTGTTTTTT. It codes for CASSLTGKNEKLFF.

The chain combines TRBV15 with TRBJ2-5; 8 bases match TRBD1. Per the germline V gene, CDR1 is LNHNV and CDR2 is YYDKDF (reference sequence). The CDR3 consists of 15 residues. V shed 1 base and J 2 bases; nucleotides not matched to a gene: 3. The CDR3 DNA reads TGTGCCACCAGCAGAGCCGGGACAGGACAAGAGACCCAGTACTTC. Amino acids: CATSRAGTGQETQYF.

This chain connects TRBV11-3 to TRBJ1-2; D unresolved. Germline V gene sequence: CDR1 SGHNT, CDR2 YENEEA. CDR3 length: 15 amino acids. V was cut by 0 bases and J by 13 bases, with 21 bases left in between. This CDR3 reads CASSLDAGLTPVLTF. CDR3 DNA sequence: TGTGCCAGCAGCTTAGATGCGGGTTTGACTCCGGTGCTCACCTTC.

This rearrangement joins TRBV2 to TRBJ2-3; 10 bases align to TRBD2. CDR1 and CDR2 (germline): SNHLY, FYNNEI. V gave up 2 bases and J gave up 4 bases; unmatched junction bases: 30. The CDR3 spans 24 residues. DNA of the CDR3: TGTGCCAGCAGTGAAAGTTCGAGACTCCTGATTCTAGGGTCAGCGGGGGGGCTGTCAGATACGCAGTATTTT. This encodes CASSESSRLLILGSAGGLSDTQYF.

The chain joins TRBV11-2 to TRBJ1-6; perhaps TRBD1 as D (5 bases). V dropped 7 bases and J dropped 7 bases, with 14 bases sitting between them. Germline assignment: CDR1 SGHAT and CDR2 FQNNGV. The CDR3 runs to 14 residues. CDR3 coding DNA: TGTGCCAGCAACCCTGTAGGGGTAAATTCACCCCTCCACTTT. It specifies CASNPVGVNSPLHF.

The CDR3, as DNA: TGTGCCAGCAGTATCCGAACAGGGAGGGTTGAAAAACTGTTTTTT. This codes for CASSIRTGRVEKLFF. The rearrangement joins TRBV28 to TRBJ1-4, with D maybe TRBD1 (6 bases). Germline V gene data show CDR1 as MDHEN and CDR2 as SYDVKM. Deletions cut 5 bases from V and 7 bases from J, with 17 bases between. This CDR3 is 15 amino acids long.

The chain has TRBV7-3 and TRBJ2-5; 7 bases align to TRBD2. CDR1 SGHTA and CDR2 FQGTGA come from the germline V gene. This CDR3 comprises 13 residues. The junction had 4 bases not matched to a gene; V was cut back by 5 bases and J by 4 bases. CDR3 amino acids: CASSQSGGETQYF. CDR3 bases: TGTGCCAGCAGCCAATCGGGAGGAGAGACCCAGTACTTC.

Many counts were recorded for this clone. The chain has TRBV4-2 and TRBJ2-2; TRBD2 matches 9 bases. V shed 2 bases, J shed 6 bases, and the junction held 4 bases outside the gene matches. Germline CDR1 LGHNA, CDR2 YNFKEQ. This CDR3 is built from 15 residues. CDR3 amino acids: CASSQRLAAAGELFF. The CDR3 DNA is TGTGCCAGCAGCCAAAGACTAGCGGCGGCCGGGGAGCTGTTTTTT.

This clone was picked up one time. V gene TRBV19 combines with J gene TRBJ1-1; D might be TRBD1 (5 bases). Per the germline V gene, CDR1 is LNHDA and CDR2 is SQIVND (reference sequence). The germline V and J ends were trimmed by 2 bases and 6 bases, with 7 bases remaining between them. The length of the CDR3 is 12 residues. CDR3 nucleotides: TGTGCCAGTAGTATAATGGGGGCTGAAGCTTTCTTT. It specifies CASSIMGAEAFF.

This clone showed up just a few times. The chain is built from TRBV20-1 and TRBJ1-1; D remains unclear. The CDR3 is 11 amino acids. V shed 2 bases and J shed 5 bases, with 6 bases lying between them. The germline CDR1 and CDR2 sequences are DFQATT and SNEGSKA (reference sequence). Written as DNA, the CDR3 is TGCAGTGCTAGAAGGGTGACTGAAGCTTTCTTT. Amino acid sequence: CSARRVTEAFF.

In DNA, the CDR3 is TGTGCCAGCAGCGTCGTTGGGAGCGGCGCTTTCTTT. This sequence encodes CASSVVGSGAFF. V is TRBV5-6 and J is TRBJ1-1; D remains ambiguous. The CDR3 runs to 12 residues. Germline-derived CDR1 and CDR2 are SGHDT and YYEEEE. Trimming pared 4 bases from V and 11 bases from J, leaving 15 bases between.

The genes are TRBV29-1 and TRBJ2-7, with 7 nucleotides matching TRBD1. With V trimmed by 1 base and J by 6 bases, 6 bases remained unmatched. Germline CDR1 SQVTM, CDR2 ANQGSEA. The CDR3 has 13 residues. CDR3 region: CSVEGDRAGEQYF. The CDR3 nucleotides are TGCAGCGTTGAAGGTGACAGGGCCGGCGAGCAGTACTTC.

This clone has just a few counts. This rearrangement joins TRBV28 to TRBJ1-1; TRBD1 might be the D (5 bases). CDR1 and CDR2 (germline): MDHEN, SYDVKM. There are 15 residues in the CDR3. V was cut by 10 bases and J by 1 base, with 19 bases left in between. This chain's CDR3 is CATRDQGISNTEAFF. The CDR3 DNA reads as TGTGCCACCAGGGACCAGGGCATCTCGAACACTGAAGCTTTCTTT.

The V and J genes are TRBV5-1 and TRBJ2-5; no clear D. Germline V gives CDR1 SGHRS, CDR2 YFSETQ. The CDR3 is 11 residues long. V lost 1 base and J lost 5, with 3 bases in between. This CDR3 is CASSLMETQYF. The CDR3 coding sequence is TGCGCCAGCAGCTTGATGGAGACCCAGTACTTC.

The table lists this clone with a few counts. The rearrangement uses TRBV6-6 and TRBJ1-3, with TRBD1 as a possible D gene (5 bases). The CDR3 is 16 amino acids. Germline assignment: CDR1 MNHNY and CDR2 SVGAGI (reference sequence). Trimming pared 2 bases from V and 0 bases from J, leaving 11 bases between. CDR3 bases: TGTGCCAGCAGTTACGGGGCACCTAACTCTGGAAACACCATATATTTT. It codes for CASSYGAPNSGNTIYF.